This T cell receptor (beta chain) originates from a study of cytomegalovirus exposure and HLA in healthy donors. Study background: Of some 400 genotyped donors, roughly 76% grouped in the Caucasian-associated ancestry cluster.

The PCR contained 60 Vbeta and 13 Jbeta primers. Here immunoSEQ multiplex PCR was the method, and the copy in TCRdb shows in-frame clones only, minus some. The repertoire holds roughly 120,000 clones, with under 90% as singletons. Germline lookup yields CDR1 MNHEY and CDR2 SVGAGI. V lost 0 bases, J lost 2 bases, and 3 bases stayed unmatched. This CDR3 is built from 15 residues. The count of this clone is one. The chain has TRBV6-5 and TRBJ2-7, with 8 positions matching TRBD1. Sequencing used PBMCs. This clonotype was sampled from a female donor in good health and CMV-seropositive. CDR3 nucleotide sequence: TGTGCCAGCAGTTACTCCCGGGACAGGACCTACGAGCAGTACTTC. Residues: CASSYSRDRTYEQYF.